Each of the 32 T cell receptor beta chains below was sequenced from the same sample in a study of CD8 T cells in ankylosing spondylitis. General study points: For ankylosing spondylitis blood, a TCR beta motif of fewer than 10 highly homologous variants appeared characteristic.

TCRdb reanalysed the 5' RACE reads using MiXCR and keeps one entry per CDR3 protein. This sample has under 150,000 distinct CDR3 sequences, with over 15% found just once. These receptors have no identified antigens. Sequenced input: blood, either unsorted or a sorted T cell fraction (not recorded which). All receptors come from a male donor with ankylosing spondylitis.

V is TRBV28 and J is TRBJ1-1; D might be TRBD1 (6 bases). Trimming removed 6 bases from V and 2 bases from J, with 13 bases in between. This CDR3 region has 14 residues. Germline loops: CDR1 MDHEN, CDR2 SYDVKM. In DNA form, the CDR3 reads TGTGCCAGCAGCCTAACAGGGCCCAACACTGAAGCTTTCTTT. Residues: CASSLTGPNTEAFF.

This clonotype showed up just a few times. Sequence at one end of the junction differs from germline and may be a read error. CDR3 DNA sequence: TGCAGCGTGGAAGACGACGGCTACGAGCAGTACTTC. Translation: CSVEDDGYEQYF. The chain couples TRBV29-1 to TRBJ2-7; D ambiguous. Germline CDR1 and CDR2: SQVTM and ANQGSEA. The length of the CDR3 is 12 residues.

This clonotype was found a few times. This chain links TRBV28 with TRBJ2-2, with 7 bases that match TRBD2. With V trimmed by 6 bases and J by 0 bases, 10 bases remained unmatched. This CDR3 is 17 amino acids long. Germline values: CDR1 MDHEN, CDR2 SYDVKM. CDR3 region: CASSITAGNPNTGELFF. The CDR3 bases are TGTGCCAGCAGCATTACAGCGGGGAACCCGAACACCGGGGAGCTGTTTTTT.

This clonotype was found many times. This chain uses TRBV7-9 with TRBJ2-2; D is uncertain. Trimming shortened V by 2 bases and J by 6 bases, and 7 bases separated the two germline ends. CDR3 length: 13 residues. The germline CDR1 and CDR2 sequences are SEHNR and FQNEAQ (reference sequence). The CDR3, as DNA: TGTGCCAGCAGCTTAAGAGCCGCCGGGGAGCTGTTTTTT. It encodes CASSLRAAGELFF.

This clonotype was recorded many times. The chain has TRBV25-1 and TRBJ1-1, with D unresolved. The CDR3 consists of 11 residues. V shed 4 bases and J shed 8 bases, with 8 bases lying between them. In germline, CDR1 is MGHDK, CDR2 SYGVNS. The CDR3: CASSGGSEAFF. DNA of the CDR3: TGTGCCAGCAGTGGAGGAAGCGAAGCTTTCTTT.

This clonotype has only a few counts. The CDR3 bases are TGTGCCAGCAGCGGACAGGGTGGTGATGAGCAGTTCTTC. Its protein is CASSGQGGDEQFF. V gene TRBV5-4 combines with J gene TRBJ2-1, with 8 bases identical to TRBD1. There are 13 residues in the CDR3. Trimming cost V 4 bases and J 8 bases; bases outside gene matches: 5. Germline-derived CDR1 and CDR2 are SGHNT and YYREEE (reference sequence). Complete variable domain (other parts from reference TRBV5-4 and TRBJ2-1): ETGVTQSPTHLIKTRGQQVTLRCSSQSGHNTVSWYQQALGQGPQFIFQYYREEENGRGNFPPRFSGLQFPNYSSELNVNALELDDSALYLCASSGQGGDEQFFGPGTRLTVL.

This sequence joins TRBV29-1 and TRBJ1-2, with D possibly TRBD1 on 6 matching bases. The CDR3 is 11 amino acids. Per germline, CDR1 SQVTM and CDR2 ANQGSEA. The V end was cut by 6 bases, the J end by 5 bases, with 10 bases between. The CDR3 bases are TGCAGCGTCCGACAGGAGTATGGCTACACCTTC. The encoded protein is CSVRQEYGYTF.

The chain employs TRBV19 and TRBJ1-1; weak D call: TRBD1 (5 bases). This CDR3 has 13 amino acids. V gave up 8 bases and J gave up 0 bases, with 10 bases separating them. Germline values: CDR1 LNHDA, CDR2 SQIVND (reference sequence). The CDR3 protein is CASLGRMNTEAFF. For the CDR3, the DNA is TGTGCCAGTTTGGGACGGATGAACACTGAAGCTTTCTTT.

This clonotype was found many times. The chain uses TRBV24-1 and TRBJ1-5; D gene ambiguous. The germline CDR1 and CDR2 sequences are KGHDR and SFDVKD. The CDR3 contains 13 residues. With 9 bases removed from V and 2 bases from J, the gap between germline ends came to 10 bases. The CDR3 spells CATPWEGNQPQHF. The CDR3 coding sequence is TGTGCCACCCCGTGGGAGGGCAATCAGCCCCAGCATTTT.

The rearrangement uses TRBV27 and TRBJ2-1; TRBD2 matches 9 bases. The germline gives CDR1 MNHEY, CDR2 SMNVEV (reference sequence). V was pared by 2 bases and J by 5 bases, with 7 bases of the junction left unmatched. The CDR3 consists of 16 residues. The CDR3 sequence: CASSLSSGSFHNEQFF. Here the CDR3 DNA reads TGTGCCAGCAGTTTAAGTAGCGGGAGTTTCCACAATGAGCAGTTCTTC.

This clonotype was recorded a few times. The CDR3 is CASSPEAAYNEQFF. The CDR3 DNA follows: TGTGCCAGCAGTCCAGAGGCTGCCTACAATGAGCAGTTCTTC. This chain joins TRBV12-3 or TRBV12-4 and TRBJ2-1, with D unresolved. Trimming pared 5 bases from V and 2 bases from J, leaving 10 bases between. The CDR3 spans 14 residues.

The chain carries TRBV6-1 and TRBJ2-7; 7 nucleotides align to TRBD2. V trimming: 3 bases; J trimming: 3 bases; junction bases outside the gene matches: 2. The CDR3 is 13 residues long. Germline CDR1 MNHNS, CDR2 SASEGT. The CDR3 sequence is CASSDGTNYEQYF. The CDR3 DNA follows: TGTGCCAGCAGTGACGGGACTAACTACGAGCAGTACTTC.

CDR3 sequence (DNA): TGTGCCAGCAGTTTATTCTCCGGAGACTCCTACAATGAGCAGTTCTTC. Translation gives CASSLFSGDSYNEQFF. J is TRBJ2-1 and V is TRBV28; no clear D gene. With 1 base removed from V and 0 bases from J, the gap between germline ends came to 10 bases. The V gene's germline CDR1 is MDHEN and CDR2 SYDVKM. The CDR3 sequence is 16 residues long.

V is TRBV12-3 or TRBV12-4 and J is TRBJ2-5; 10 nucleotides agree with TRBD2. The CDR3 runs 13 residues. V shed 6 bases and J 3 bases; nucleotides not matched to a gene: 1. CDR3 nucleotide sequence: TGTGCCAGCAGCGGACTAGCGGAAGAGACCCAGTACTTC. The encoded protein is CASSGLAEETQYF.

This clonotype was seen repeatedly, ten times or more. CDR3 bases: TGCAGTGCCGAGGTTGGCCTAAGCACAGATACGCAGTATTTT. Translated, it gives CSAEVGLSTDTQYF. V gene TRBV20-1 combines with J gene TRBJ2-3; D is undetermined. Trimming stripped 6 bases from V and 0 bases from J, with 13 bases between. Germline CDR1 DFQATT, CDR2 SNEGSKA (reference sequence). The CDR3 totals 14 residues.

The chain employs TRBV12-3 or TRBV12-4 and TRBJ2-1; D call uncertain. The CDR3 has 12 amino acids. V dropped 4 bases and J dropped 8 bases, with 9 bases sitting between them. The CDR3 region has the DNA TGTGCCAGCAGTTCGACCTGGGATGAGCAGTTCTTC. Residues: CASSSTWDEQFF.

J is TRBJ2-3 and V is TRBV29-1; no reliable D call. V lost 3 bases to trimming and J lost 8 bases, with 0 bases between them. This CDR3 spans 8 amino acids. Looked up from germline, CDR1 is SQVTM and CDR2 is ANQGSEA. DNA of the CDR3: TGCAGCGTTGATACGCAGTATTTT. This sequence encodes CSVDTQYF.

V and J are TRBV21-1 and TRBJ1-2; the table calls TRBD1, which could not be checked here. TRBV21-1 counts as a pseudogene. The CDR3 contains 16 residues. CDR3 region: CASSKKIRDTLYGYTF. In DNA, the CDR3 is TGTGCCAGCAGCAAAAAAATCCGGGACACGCTCTATGGCTACACCTTC.

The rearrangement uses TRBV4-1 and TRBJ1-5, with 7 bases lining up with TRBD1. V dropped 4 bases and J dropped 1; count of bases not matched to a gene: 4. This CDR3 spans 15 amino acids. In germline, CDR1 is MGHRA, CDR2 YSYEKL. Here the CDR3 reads CASSLQTGSNQPQHF. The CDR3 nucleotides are TGCGCCAGCAGCCTACAGACAGGGAGCAATCAGCCCCAGCATTTT.

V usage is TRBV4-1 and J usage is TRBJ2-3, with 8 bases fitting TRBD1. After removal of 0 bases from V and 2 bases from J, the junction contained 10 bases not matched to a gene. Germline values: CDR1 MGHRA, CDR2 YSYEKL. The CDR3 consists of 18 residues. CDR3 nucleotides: TGCGCCAGCAGCCAAGATCATAGGGCAGGGGGCCACACAGATACGCAGTATTTT. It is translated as CASSQDHRAGGHTDTQYF.

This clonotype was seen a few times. The CDR3 DNA follows: TGTGCCAGCAGCTTAGGGGTACGGGGCGAGGCAGATACGCAGTATTTT. Translation: CASSLGVRGEADTQYF. This sequence joins TRBV27 and TRBJ2-3; the D call may be TRBD1 or TRBD2 (5 bases each). From germline, CDR1 is MNHEY and CDR2 SMNVEV (reference sequence). This CDR3 region has 16 residues. Between the trimmed V and J ends, which lost 6 bases and 4 bases, there was a span of 20 bases.

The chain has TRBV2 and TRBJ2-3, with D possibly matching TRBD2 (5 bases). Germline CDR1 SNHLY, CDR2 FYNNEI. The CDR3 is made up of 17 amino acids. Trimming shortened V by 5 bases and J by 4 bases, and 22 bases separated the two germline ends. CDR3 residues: CASSRREGEYASDTQYF. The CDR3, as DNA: TGTGCCAGCAGTCGTAGAGAGGGAGAGTATGCCTCAGATACGCAGTATTTT. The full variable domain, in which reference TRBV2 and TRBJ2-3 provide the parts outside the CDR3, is EPEVTQTPSHQVTQMGQEVILRCVPISNHLYFYWYRQILGQKVEFLVSFYNNEISEKSEIFDDQFSVERPDGSNFTLKIRSTKLEDSAMYFCASSRREGEYASDTQYFGPGTRLTVL.

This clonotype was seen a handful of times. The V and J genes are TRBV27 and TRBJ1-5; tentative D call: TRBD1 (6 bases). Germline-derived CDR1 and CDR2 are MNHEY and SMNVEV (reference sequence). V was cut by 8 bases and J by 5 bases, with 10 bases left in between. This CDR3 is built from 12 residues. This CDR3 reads CASWTAHQPQHF. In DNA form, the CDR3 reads TGTGCCAGCTGGACAGCCCATCAGCCCCAGCATTTT.

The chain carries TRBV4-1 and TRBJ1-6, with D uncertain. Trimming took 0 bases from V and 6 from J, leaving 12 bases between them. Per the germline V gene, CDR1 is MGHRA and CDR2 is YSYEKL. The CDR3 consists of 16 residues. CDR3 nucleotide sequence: TGCGCCAGCAGCCAAGAGCCCCTAACGTCTAATTCACCCCTCCACTTT. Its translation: CASSQEPLTSNSPLHF.

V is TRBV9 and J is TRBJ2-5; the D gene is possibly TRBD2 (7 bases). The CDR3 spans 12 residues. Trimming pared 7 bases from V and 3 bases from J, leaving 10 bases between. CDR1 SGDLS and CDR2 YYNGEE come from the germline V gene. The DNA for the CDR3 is TGTGCCAGCCGGGGGGCCGAAGAGACCCAGTACTTC. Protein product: CASRGAEETQYF.

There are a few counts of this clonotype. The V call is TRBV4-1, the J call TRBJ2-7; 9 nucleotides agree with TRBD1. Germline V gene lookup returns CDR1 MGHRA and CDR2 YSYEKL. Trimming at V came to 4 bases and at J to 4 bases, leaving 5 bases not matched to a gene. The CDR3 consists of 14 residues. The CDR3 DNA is TGCGCCAGCAGCCTACGACAGGGGGGTTACGAGCAGTACTTC. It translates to CASSLRQGGYEQYF.

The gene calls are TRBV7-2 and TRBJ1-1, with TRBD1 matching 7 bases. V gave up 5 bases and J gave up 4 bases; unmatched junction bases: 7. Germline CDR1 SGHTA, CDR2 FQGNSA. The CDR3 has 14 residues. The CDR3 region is CASSPQNRGTEAFF. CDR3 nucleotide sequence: TGTGCCAGCAGCCCACAGAACAGGGGCACTGAAGCTTTCTTT.

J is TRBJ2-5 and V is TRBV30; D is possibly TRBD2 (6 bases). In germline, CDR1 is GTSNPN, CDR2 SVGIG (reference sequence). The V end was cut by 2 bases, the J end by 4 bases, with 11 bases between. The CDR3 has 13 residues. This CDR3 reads CAWSLGTGETQYF. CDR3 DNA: TGTGCCTGGAGTCTCGGGACTGGAGAGACCCAGTACTTC.

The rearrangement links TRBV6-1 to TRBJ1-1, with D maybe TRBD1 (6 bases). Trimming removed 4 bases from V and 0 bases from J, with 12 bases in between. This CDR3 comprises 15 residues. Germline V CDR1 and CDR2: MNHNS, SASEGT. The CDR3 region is CASSGRTALNTEAFF. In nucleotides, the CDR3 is TGTGCCAGCAGTGGTCGGACAGCCTTGAACACTGAAGCTTTCTTT.

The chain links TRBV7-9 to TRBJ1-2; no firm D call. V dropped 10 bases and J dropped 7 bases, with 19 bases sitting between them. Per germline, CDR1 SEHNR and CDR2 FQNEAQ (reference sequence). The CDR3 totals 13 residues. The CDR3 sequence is CATSPGSAGGYTF. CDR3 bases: TGTGCCACCTCCCCTGGGTCCGCGGGTGGCTACACCTTC.

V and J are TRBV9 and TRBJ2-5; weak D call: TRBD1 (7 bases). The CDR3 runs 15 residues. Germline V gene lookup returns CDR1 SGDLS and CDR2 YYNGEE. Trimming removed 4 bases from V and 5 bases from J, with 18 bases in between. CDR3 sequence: CASSKEGASRETQYF. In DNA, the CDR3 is TGTGCCAGCAGCAAGGAGGGGGCGTCACGGGAGACCCAGTACTTC.

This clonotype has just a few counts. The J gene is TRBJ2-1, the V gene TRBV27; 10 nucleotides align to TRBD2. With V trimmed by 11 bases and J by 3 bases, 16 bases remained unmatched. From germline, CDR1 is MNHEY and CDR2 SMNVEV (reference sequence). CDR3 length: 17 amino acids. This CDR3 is CAARPAGGPVLYNEQFF. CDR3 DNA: TGTGCCGCTCGCCCAGCGGGAGGGCCAGTCCTCTACAATGAGCAGTTCTTC.